The clone carrying this TCR beta chain was seen only once. Its antigen remains unidentified. The primer mix had 60 Vbeta and 13 Jbeta primers. Measured with immunoSEQ multiplex PCR; TCRdb has only the in-frame clones, and not every one. The table records 150,000 to 200,000 clones, over 70% of them present only once. These data are taken from a study of cytomegalovirus exposure and HLA in healthy donors. Study overall: The study placed 70% to 90% of its approximately 400 genotyped donors in the Caucasian-associated ancestry cluster. Overall study findings and caveats: Apart from CMV serostatus, no immune exposure information was available. The study put 150 to 200 TCR beta chains on its list as cytomegalovirus-associated.

V was shortened by 3 bases and J by 7 bases, with 7 bases between the two germline ends. The germline V gene has CDR1 SEHNR and CDR2 FQNEAQ (reference sequence). This CDR3 has 13 residues. The sample comprised PBMCs. The clonotype was recovered from a middle-aged man in good health and CMV-seropositive. The J gene is TRBJ1-6, the V gene TRBV7-9; D gene ambiguous. The CDR3 is CASSFGENSPLHF. The CDR3, as DNA: TGTGCCAGCAGCTTTGGGGAGAATTCACCCCTCCACTTT.